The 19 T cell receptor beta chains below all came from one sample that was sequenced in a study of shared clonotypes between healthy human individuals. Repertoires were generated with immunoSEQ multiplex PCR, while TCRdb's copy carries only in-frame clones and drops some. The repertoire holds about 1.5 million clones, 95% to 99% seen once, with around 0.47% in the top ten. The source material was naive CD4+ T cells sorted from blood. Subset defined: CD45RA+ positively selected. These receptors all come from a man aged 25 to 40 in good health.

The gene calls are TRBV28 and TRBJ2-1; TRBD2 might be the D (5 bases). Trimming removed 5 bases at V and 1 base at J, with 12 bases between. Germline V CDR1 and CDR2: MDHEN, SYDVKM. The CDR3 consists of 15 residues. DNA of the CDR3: TGTGCCAGCAGTCTAGAGGGAGTGTCCTACAATGAGCAGTTCTTC. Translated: CASSLEGVSYNEQFF.

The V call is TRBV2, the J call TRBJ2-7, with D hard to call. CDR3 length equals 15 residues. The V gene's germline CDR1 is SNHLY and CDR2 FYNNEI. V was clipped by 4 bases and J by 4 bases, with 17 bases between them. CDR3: CASSVYSLVIYEQYF. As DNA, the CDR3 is TGTGCCAGCAGTGTCTACAGCCTAGTTATATACGAGCAGTACTTC.

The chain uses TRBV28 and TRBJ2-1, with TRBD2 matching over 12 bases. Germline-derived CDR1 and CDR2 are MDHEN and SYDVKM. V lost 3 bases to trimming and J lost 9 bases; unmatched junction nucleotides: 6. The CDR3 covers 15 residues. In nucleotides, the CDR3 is TGTGCCAGCAGTTTCCTAGCGGGAGGGCGAAGTGAGCAGTTCTTC. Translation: CASSFLAGGRSEQFF.

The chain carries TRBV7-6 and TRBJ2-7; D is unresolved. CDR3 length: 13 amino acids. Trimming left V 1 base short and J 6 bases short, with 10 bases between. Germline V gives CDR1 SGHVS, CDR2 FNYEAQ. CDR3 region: CASSLDQFGEQYF. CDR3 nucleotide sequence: TGTGCCAGCAGCTTAGATCAATTTGGCGAGCAGTACTTC.

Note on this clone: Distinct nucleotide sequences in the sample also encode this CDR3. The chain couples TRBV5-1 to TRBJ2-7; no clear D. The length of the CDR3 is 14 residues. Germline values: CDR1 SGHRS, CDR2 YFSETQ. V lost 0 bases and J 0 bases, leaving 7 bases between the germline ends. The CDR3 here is CASSLDLSSYEQYF. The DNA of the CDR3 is TGCGCCAGCAGCTTGGACTTGAGCTCCTACGAGCAGTACTTC.

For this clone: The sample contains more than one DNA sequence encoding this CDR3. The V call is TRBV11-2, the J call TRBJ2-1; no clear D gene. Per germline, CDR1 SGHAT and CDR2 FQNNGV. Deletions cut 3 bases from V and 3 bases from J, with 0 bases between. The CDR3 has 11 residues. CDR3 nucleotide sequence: TGTGCCAGCAGCTTCTACAATGAGCAGTTCTTC. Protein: CASSFYNEQFF.

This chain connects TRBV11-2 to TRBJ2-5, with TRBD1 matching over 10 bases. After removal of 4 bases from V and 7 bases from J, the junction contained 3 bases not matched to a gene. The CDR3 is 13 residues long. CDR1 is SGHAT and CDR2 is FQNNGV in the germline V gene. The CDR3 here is CASSSRDRGTQYF. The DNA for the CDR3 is TGTGCCAGCAGCTCACGGGACAGGGGGACCCAGTACTTC. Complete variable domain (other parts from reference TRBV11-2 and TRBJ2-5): EAGVAQSPRYKIIEKRQSVAFWCNPISGHATLYWYQQILGQGPKLLIQFQNNGVVDDSQLPKDRFSAERLKGVDSTLKIQPAKLEDSAVYLCASSSRDRGTQYFGPGTRLLVL.

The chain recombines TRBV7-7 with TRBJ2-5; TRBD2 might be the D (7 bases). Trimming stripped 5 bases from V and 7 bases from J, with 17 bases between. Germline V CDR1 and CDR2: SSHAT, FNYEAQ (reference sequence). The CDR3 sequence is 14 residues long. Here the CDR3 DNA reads TGTGCCAGCAGCCCAGCTCGGGGGGCTGGGACCCAGTACTTC. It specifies CASSPARGAGTQYF.

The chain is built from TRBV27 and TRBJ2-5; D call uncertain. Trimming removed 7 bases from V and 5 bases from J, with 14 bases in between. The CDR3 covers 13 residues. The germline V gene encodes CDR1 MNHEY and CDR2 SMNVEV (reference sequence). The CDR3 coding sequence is TGTGCCAGCACCCACCAGGCTACCGAGACCCAGTACTTC. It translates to CASTHQATETQYF.

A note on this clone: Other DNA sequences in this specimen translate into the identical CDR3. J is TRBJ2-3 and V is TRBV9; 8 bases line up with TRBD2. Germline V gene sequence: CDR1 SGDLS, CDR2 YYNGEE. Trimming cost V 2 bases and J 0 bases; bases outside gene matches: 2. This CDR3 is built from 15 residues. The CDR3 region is CASSVSSGSTDTQYF. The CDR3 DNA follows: TGTGCCAGCAGCGTGTCTAGCGGGAGCACAGATACGCAGTATTTT.

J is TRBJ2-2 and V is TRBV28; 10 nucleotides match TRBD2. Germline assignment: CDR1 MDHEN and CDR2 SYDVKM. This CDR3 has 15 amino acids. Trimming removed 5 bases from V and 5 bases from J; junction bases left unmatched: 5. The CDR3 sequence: CASSEPSGRTGELFF. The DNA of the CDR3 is TGTGCCAGCAGTGAACCTAGCGGGAGAACCGGGGAGCTGTTTTTT.

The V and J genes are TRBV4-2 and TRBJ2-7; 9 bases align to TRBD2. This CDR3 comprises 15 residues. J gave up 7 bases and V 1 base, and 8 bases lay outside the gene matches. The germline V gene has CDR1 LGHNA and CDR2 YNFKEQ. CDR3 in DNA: TGTGCCAGCAGCCAAGCTGCGGGAGGGCCCAGAGAGCAGTACTTC. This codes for CASSQAAGGPREQYF.

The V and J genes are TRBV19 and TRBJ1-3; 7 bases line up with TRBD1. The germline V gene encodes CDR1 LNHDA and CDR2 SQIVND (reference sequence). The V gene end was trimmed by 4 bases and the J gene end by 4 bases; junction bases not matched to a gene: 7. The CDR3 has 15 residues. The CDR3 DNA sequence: TGTGCCAGTAGTAGAGGACAGGACCCCGGAAACACCATATATTTT. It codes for CASSRGQDPGNTIYF.

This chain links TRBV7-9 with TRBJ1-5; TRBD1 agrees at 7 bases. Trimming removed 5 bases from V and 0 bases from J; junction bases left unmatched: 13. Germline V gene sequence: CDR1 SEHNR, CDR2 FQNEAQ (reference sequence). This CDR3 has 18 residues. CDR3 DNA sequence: TGTGCCAGCAGCCTGGGTGGGAGGGGGCAAGGTAGCAATCAGCCCCAGCATTTT. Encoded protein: CASSLGGRGQGSNQPQHF. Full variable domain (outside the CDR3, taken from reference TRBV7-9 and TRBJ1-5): DTGVSQNPRHKITKRGQNVTFRCDPISEHNRLYWYRQTLGQGPEFLTYFQNEAQLEKSRLLSDRFSAERPKGSFSTLEIQRTEQGDSAMYLCASSLGGRGQGSNQPQHFGDGTRLSIL.

The chain's CDR3 is CASSSELAGERYF. DNA for the CDR3: TGTGCCAGCAGCTCGGAACTAGCGGGAGAAAGGTACTTC. The chain combines TRBV5-4 with TRBJ2-5; 11 bases are shared with TRBD2. The V segment lost 3 bases and the J segment 13 bases; nucleotides outside the gene matches: 8. The CDR3 loop spans 13 amino acids. Germline CDR1 SGHNT, CDR2 YYREEE (reference sequence).

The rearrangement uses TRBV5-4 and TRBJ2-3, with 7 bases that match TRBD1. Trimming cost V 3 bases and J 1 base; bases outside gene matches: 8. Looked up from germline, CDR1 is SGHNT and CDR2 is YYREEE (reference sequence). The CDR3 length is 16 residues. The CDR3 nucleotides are TGTGCCAGCAGCTCCCCAGGGGGTTGGGGCACAGATACGCAGTATTTT. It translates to CASSSPGGWGTDTQYF.

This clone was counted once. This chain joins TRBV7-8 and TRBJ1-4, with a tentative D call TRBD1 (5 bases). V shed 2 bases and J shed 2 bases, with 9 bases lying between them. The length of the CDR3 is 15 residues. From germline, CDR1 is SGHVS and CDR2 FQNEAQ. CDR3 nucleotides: TGTGCCAGCAGCTTAACACGGGGGACTAATGAAAAACTGTTTTTT. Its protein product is CASSLTRGTNEKLFF.

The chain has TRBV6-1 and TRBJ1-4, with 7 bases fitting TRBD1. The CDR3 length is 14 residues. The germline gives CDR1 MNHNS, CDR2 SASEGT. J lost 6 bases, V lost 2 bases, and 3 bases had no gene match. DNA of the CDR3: TGTGCCAGCAGTGAATCAGGGGGGTATGAAAAACTGTTTTTT. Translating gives CASSESGGYEKLFF.

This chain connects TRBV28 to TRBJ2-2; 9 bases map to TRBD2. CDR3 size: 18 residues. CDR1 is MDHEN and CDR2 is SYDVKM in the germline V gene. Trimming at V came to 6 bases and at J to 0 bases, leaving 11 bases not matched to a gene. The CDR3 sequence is CASSLGGLATANTGELFF. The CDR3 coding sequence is TGTGCCAGCAGCCTGGGTGGACTAGCGACCGCGAACACCGGGGAGCTGTTTTTT.